This TCR beta chain was documented in a study of early T cells in non-severe SARS-CoV-2 infection. Study in general: The study sequenced bulk RNA from unsorted whole blood, with chains unpaired. Notes on the study in general: A preference for anti-spike CD8 responses marked VDJdb matching, which missed private and CD4 specificities.

The CDR3 is 15 amino acids. The V gene lost 8 bases and the J gene lost 0 bases, with 14 bases spanning the gap. Germline V gene data show CDR1 as WNHNN and CDR2 as SYGVQD (reference sequence). Details on this clonotype: Its target is not known.

Attached unique molecular identifiers marked individual cDNA molecules. From the 5' RACE reads, TCRdb called clonotypes with MiXCR, one entry per CDR3 protein. The sample includes about 40,000 distinct CDR3 sequences, roughly 5% seen only once; the top ten take 4.5% to 6%. The source of this sequence is an adult who was a healthcare worker with PCR-confirmed SARS-CoV-2 infection or an uninfected control (not recorded which). The material sequenced was whole blood. The V gene is TRBV10-1, the J gene TRBJ1-5; the D gene is possibly TRBD1 (5 bases). The CDR3 bases are TGCGCCAGCTTAGGTCGGGGCTATAGCAATCAGCCCCAGCATTTT. Protein product: CASLGRGYSNQPQHF.